This entry lists 9 T cell receptor beta chains sequenced from one sample in a study of blood T cell repertoires in COVID-19. Sequencing used immunoSEQ multiplex PCR; TCRdb keeps in-frame clones, though not all of them. The sample holds approximately 220,000 clones, roughly 89% seen once. Sequenced input: PBMCs or T cells enriched from blood (not recorded which). These receptor sequences come from a woman in her 30s with acute COVID-19.

The J gene is TRBJ1-5, the V gene TRBV6-1; 8 nucleotides align to TRBD1. CDR1 and CDR2 from the germline V gene are MNHNS and SASEGT. The CDR3 sequence is 16 residues long. V lost 4 bases and J lost 1; bases outside the gene matches: 6. The CDR3 DNA follows: TGTGCCAGCAGTGTCAGGGGGCGAGCCAGCAATCAGCCCCAGCATTTT. Protein: CASSVRGRASNQPQHF.

V gene TRBV6-6 combines with J gene TRBJ2-7, with 11 positions matching TRBD2. Unmatched junction bases numbered 10, after V lost 5 bases and J lost 1 base. The germline V gene has CDR1 MNHNY and CDR2 SVGAGI (reference sequence). There are 17 residues in the CDR3. The CDR3 is CASSLTSGDPGSYEQYF. The CDR3 coding sequence is TGTGCCAGCAGTCTGACTAGCGGGGACCCGGGGTCCTACGAGCAGTACTTC.

V gene TRBV5-5 combines with J gene TRBJ1-1; 7 bases are a match to TRBD1. Losses at the gene ends were 1 base for V and 7 bases for J; bases not matched to a gene: 10. This CDR3 has 15 residues. Germline CDR1 is SGHKS and CDR2 is YYEKEE (reference sequence). This chain's CDR3 is CASSLFSPGQFEAFF. DNA of the CDR3: TGTGCCAGCAGCTTGTTTTCCCCGGGACAGTTTGAAGCTTTCTTT.

The chain is built from TRBV6-5 and TRBJ1-1; a possible D gene is TRBD1 (5 bases). This CDR3 spans 13 amino acids. The germline V and J ends were trimmed by 4 bases and 5 bases, with 11 bases remaining between them. Looked up from germline, CDR1 is MNHEY and CDR2 is SVGAGI. The CDR3 loop reads CASSLRGGTEAFF. The CDR3 DNA sequence: TGTGCCAGCAGTTTGCGCGGGGGGACTGAAGCTTTCTTT.

The chain recombines TRBV12-3 or TRBV12-4 with TRBJ1-2; maybe TRBD1 (5 bases). The CDR3 covers 12 residues. Deletions cut 6 bases from V and 4 bases from J, with 9 bases between. CDR3 nucleotide sequence: TGTGCCAGCAGCCCGGACATCTATGGCTACACCTTC. Translated: CASSPDIYGYTF.

This chain joins TRBV18 and TRBJ1-1; D is unclear. Trimming removed 3 bases from V and 1 base from J, with 6 bases in between. The V gene's germline CDR1 is KGHSH and CDR2 LQKENI. The CDR3 runs to 13 residues. The CDR3 DNA reads TGTGCCAGCTCACCTGAGGGGAACACTGAAGCTTTCTTT. It translates to CASSPEGNTEAFF.

This chain uses TRBV19 with TRBJ1-2, with D unresolved. The germline V and J ends were trimmed by 5 bases and 8 bases, with 12 bases remaining between them. Germline CDR1 reads LNHDA; CDR2 reads SQIVND (reference sequence). The CDR3 is made up of 12 amino acids. The CDR3 protein is CASSRELGGYTF. DNA of the CDR3: TGTGCCAGTAGTCGGGAGTTGGGGGGCTACACCTTC.

The chain couples TRBV30 to TRBJ2-7; 10 bases map to TRBD1. Germline V gene data show CDR1 as GTSNPN and CDR2 as SVGIG (reference sequence). CDR3 length equals 15 residues. V was clipped by 4 bases and J by 0 bases; unmatched bases: 6. The CDR3, as DNA: TGTGCCTGGACCGCGGACAGGGGGAGCTCCTACGAGCAGTACTTC. Protein: CAWTADRGSSYEQYF.

V usage is TRBV3-1 (or the pseudogene TRBV3-2) and J usage is TRBJ1-3, with D possibly TRBD1 on 6 matching bases. The CDR3 sequence is 15 residues long. In germline, CDR1 is LGHDT, CDR2 YNNKEL (reference sequence). V gave up 5 bases and J gave up 2 bases, with 13 bases separating them. DNA for the CDR3: TGTGCCAGCAGCGCCCGTTCAGGGGCTGGAAACACCATATATTTT. Its translation is CASSARSGAGNTIYF.